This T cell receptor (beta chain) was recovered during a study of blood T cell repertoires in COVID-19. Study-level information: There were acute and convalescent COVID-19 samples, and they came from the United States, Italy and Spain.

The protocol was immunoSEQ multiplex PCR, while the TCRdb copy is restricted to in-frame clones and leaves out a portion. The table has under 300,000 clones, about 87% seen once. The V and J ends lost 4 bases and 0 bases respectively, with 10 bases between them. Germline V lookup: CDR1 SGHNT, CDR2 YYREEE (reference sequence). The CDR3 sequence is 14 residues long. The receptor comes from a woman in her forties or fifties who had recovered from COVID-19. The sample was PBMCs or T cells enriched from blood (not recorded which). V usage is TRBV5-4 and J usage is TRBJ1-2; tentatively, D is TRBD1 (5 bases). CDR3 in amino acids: CASSPTATNYGYTF. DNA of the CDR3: TGTGCCAGCAGCCCGACAGCCACTAACTATGGCTACACCTTC. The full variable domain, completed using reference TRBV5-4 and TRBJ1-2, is ETGVTQSPTHLIKTRGQQVTLRCSSQSGHNTVSWYQQALGQGPQFIFQYYREEENGRGNFPPRFSGLQFPNYSSELNVNALELDDSALYLCASSPTATNYGYTFGSGTRLTVV.